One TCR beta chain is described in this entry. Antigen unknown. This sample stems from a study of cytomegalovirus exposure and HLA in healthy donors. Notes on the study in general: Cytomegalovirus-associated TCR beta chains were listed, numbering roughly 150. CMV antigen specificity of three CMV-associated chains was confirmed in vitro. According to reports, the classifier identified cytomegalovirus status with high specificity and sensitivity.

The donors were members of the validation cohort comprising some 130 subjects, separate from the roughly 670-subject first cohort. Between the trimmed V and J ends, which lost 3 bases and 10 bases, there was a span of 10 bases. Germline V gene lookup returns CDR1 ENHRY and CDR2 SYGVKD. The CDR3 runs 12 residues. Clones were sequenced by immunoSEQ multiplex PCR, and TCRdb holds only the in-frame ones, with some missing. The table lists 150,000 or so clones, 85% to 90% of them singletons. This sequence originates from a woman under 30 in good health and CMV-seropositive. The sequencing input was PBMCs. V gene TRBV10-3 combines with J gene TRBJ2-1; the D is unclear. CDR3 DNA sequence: TGTGCCATCAGTGACCTCGGCGGAGAGCAGTTCTTC. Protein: CAISDLGGEQFF.